This TCR beta chain was captured in a study of shared clonotypes between healthy human individuals. Naive-designated CD8 cells lacked CD45RO, were positively enriched for CCR7, and omitted terminally differentiated effector memory CD45RA+ cells. The assay was immunoSEQ multiplex PCR, and TCRdb's table has in-frame clones only and misses some. This sample has more than 2 million clones, with roughly 95% found just once. Germline assignment: CDR1 LNHDA and CDR2 SQIVND (reference sequence). The CDR3 has 14 residues. The V segment lost 8 bases and the J segment 6 bases; nucleotides outside the gene matches: 10.

This sequence joins TRBV19 and TRBJ2-1, with 7 bases lining up with TRBD2. This receptor was taken from a man aged 18 to 35 in good health. Some clones in this sample may be carry-over from other donors' samples. Sequenced input: naive CD8+ T cells from PBMCs. In nucleotides, the CDR3 is TGTGCCAGTCGGGCCGCGGGAGCAGGCAATGAGCAGTTCTTC. It is translated as CASRAAGAGNEQFF.